This TCR beta chain was captured by sequencing in a study of T cell changes during pregnancy in multiple sclerosis. Trimming took 3 bases from V and 5 from J; bases not matched to a gene: 5. The CDR3 sequence is 15 residues long. Germline CDR1 is SGHTS and CDR2 is YDEGEE. Only in-frame clones appear in the TCRdb table, and some are missing; sequencing was by immunoSEQ multiplex PCR. The sample contains around 47,000 clones, around 93% of which appear only once. The chain employs TRBV5-8 and TRBJ2-2, with TRBD2 matching 9 bases. This TCR was sampled from a female donor with multiple sclerosis, enrolled in a pregnancy study. The source was CD8+ T cells from peripheral blood mononuclear cells, collected in the first trimester of pregnancy. As DNA, the CDR3 is TGTGCCAGCAGCTCCGGGACTAGCAGGACCGGGGAGCTGTTTTTT. Translated, it gives CASSSGTSRTGELFF.